This T cell receptor (beta chain) emerged from a study of blood T cell repertoires in COVID-19. Study-level information: Sites across the United States, Italy and Spain contributed samples from acute and convalescent COVID-19.

The protocol was immunoSEQ multiplex PCR, while the TCRdb copy is restricted to in-frame clones and leaves out a portion. The sample yields 300,000 to 350,000 clones, over 90% seen once. Germline CDR1 reads SGHRS; CDR2 reads YFSETQ. V lost 2 bases and J lost 5, with 7 bases in between. This CDR3 spans 12 amino acids. Sequencing used PBMCs or T cells enriched from blood (not recorded which). This clonotype was obtained from a woman aged 30 to 39 who had been exposed to COVID-19. The chain is built from TRBV5-1 and TRBJ1-1; D is ambiguous. The CDR3 sequence: CASSFPGTEAFF. The CDR3 coding sequence is TGCGCCAGCAGCTTCCCCGGGACTGAAGCTTTCTTT.